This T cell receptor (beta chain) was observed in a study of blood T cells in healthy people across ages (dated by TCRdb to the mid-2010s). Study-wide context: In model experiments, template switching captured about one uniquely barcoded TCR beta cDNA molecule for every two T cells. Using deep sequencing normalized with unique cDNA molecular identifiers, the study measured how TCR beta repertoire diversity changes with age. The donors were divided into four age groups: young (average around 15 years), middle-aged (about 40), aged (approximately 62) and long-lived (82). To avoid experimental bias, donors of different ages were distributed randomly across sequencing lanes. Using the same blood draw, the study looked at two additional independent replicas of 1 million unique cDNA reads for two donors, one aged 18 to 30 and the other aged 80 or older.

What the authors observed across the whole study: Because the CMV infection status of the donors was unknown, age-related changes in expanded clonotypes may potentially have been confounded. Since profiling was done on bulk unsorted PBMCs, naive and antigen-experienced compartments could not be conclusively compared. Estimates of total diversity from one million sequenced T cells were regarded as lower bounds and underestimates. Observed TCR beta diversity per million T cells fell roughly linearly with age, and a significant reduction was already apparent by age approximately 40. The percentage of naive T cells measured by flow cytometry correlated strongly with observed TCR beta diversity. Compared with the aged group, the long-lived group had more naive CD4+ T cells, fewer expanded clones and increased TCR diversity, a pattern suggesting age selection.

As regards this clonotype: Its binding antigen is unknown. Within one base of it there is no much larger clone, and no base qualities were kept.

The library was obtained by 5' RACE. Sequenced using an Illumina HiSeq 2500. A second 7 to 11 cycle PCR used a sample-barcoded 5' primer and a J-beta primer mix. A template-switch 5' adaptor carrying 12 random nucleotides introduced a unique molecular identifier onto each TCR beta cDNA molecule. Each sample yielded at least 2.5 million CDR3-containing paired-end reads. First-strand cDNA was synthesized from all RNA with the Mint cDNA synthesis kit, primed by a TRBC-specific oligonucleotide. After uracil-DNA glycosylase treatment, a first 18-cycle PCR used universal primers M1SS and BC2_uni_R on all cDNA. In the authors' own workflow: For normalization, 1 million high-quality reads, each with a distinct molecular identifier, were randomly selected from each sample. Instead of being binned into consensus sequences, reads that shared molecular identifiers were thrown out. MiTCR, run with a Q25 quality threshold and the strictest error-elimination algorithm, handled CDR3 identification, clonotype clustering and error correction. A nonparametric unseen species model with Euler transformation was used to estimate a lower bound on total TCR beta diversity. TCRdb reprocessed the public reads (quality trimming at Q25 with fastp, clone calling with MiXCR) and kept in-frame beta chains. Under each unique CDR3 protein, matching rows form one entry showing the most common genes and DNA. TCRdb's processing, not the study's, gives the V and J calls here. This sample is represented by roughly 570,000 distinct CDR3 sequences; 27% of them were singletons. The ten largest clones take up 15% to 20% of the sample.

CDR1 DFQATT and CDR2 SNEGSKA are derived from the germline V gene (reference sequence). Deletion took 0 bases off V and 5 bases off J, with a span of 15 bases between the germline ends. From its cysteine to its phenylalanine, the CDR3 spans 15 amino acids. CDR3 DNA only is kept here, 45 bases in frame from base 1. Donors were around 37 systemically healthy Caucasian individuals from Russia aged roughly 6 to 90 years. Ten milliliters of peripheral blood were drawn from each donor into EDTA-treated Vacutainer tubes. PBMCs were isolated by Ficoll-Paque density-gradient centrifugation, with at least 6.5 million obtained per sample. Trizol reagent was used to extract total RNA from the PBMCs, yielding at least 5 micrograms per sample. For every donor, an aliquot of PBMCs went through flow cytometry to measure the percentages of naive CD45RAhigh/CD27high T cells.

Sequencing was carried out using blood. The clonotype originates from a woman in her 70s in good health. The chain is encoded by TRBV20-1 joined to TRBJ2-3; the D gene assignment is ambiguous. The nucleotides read TGCAGTGCTAGAGACCCCGCGAAGGATCGAGATACGCAGTATTTT. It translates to CSARDPAKDRDTQYF.